This TCR beta chain was sequenced for a study of radiotherapy plus CTLA-4 blockade in lung cancer. This CDR3 spans 12 amino acids. The germline CDR1 and CDR2 sequences are LNHDA and SQIVND (reference sequence). V was shortened by 7 bases and J by 4 bases, with 8 bases between the two germline ends. TCRdb keeps only in-frame clones here, not all; method: immunoSEQ multiplex PCR. The table shows around 90,000 clones, with over 80% occurring only once. The starting material was peripheral blood, obtained from a patient treated with radiotherapy plus ipilimumab. The V and J genes are TRBV19 and TRBJ1-5; D is possibly TRBD1 (5 bases). This TCR came from a human donor with non-small cell lung cancer that progressed on radiotherapy plus ipilimumab. The DNA for the CDR3 is TGTGCCAGTAACAGGCTAAATCAGCCCCAGCATTTT. Protein: CASNRLNQPQHF.